This T cell receptor beta chain emerged from a study of blood T cell repertoires in COVID-19. Overall study: The cDNA or gDNA used as material had been derived from T cells, B-cell-depleted T cells, or PBMCs.

Clones were read by immunoSEQ multiplex PCR, and TCRdb kept only the in-frame ones, dropping some. The repertoire has under 60,000 clones, about four fifths of them found once; the top ten carry just over 8.5%. Trimming cost V 6 bases and J 8 bases; bases outside gene matches: 9. CDR3 size: 13 residues. Germline-derived CDR1 and CDR2 are KGHSH and LQKENI. The clonotype originates from a man in his sixties with acute or convalescent COVID-19. The chain recombines TRBV18 with TRBJ1-2, with 7 bases that match TRBD1. The sample was peripheral blood. CDR3 nucleotides: TGTGCCAGCTCCCCCCAGGGGGTCAGGGGCTACACCTTC. Protein product: CASSPQGVRGYTF.